These 6 T cell receptor beta chains came from one sample sequenced in a study of blood T cell repertoires in COVID-19. Libraries were prepared by immunoSEQ multiplex PCR; TCRdb keeps only in-frame clonotypes and omits some of them. The sample records fewer than 85,000 clones, 90% being singletons. The material sequenced was peripheral blood. Source of these receptors: a woman aged 45 to 65 in a cohort sampled during active COVID-19.

The CDR3 DNA follows: TGCAGCGGGCTCGCGAACACTGAAGCTTTCTTT. It translates to CSGLANTEAFF. The chain has TRBV29-1 and TRBJ1-1; D call uncertain. CDR1 and CDR2 from the germline V gene are SQVTM and ANQGSEA. V gave up 7 bases and J gave up 1 base, with 7 bases separating them. The CDR3 runs to 11 residues.

The chain recombines TRBV12-3 or TRBV12-4 with TRBJ2-1, with D unclear. The CDR3 spans 13 residues. V was clipped by 6 bases and J by 2 bases, with 8 bases between them. CDR3 sequence: CASRPQAYNEQFF. CDR3 DNA sequence: TGTGCCAGCAGGCCCCAGGCCTACAATGAGCAGTTCTTC.

The chain recombines TRBV7-3 with TRBJ2-3; 8 bases are shared with TRBD2. J gave up 3 bases and V 1 base, and 6 bases lay outside the gene matches. The CDR3 extends over 16 amino acids. Looked up from germline, CDR1 is SGHTA and CDR2 is FQGTGA. The DNA for the CDR3 is TGTGCCAGCAGCTTAAATCCTGGGACTAGGACAGATACGCAGTATTTT. The encoded protein is CASSLNPGTRTDTQYF.

The gene calls are TRBV23-1 and TRBJ2-7; D is possibly TRBD1 (5 bases). TRBV23-1 is given ORF status, its function remaining uncertain. CDR3 length: 15 amino acids. The germline V and J ends were trimmed by 7 bases and 1 base, with 17 bases remaining between them. CDR3 sequence: CASNFPRPGSYEQYF. DNA of the CDR3: TGCGCCAGCAACTTTCCTCGACCAGGGTCCTACGAGCAGTACTTC.

The CDR3 DNA is TGTGCCAGCAGTTGGGGGACAGGGGGCGATATAGTGGGTGGGGCCAACGTCCTGACTTTC. Its translation is CASSWGTGGDIVGGANVLTF. V and J are TRBV27 and TRBJ2-6, with 12 nucleotides matching TRBD1. Germline loops: CDR1 MNHEY, CDR2 SMNVEV (reference sequence). The V segment lost 4 bases and the J segment 3 bases; nucleotides outside the gene matches: 13. CDR3 length equals 20 residues.

This sequence joins TRBV2 and TRBJ2-2, with D uncertain. The CDR3 loop spans 12 amino acids. V dropped 6 bases and J dropped 7 bases, with 9 bases sitting between them. Germline V gene lookup returns CDR1 SNHLY and CDR2 FYNNEI. The CDR3 region is CASRRSGGELFF. The DNA for the CDR3 is TGTGCCAGCAGGCGTTCGGGCGGGGAGCTGTTTTTT.